The clone carrying this T cell receptor (beta chain) was observed many times. Not enrolled were patients with uncontrolled infection, other autoimmune disease, pregnancy or lactation. This entry comes from a study of T cells in Graves' hyperthyroidism and ophthalmopathy. Across the study: Peripheral blood samples were taken at initial diagnosis, prior to any treatment.

RNA transcripts yielded amplified TCR beta CDR3 regions. TCR CDR3 regions were first amplified by RT-PCR with HTBI primers. TCRdb re-called the multiplex PCR reads through MiXCR, storing one row per CDR3 protein. The table shows fewer than 650,000 distinct CDR3 sequences, with approximately 14% occurring only once. CDR1 MGHRA and CDR2 YSYEKL come from the germline V gene. CDR3 size: 15 residues. V shed 4 bases, J shed 6 bases, and the junction held 8 bases outside the gene matches. The clonotype originates from a woman between 18 and 30 years old with Graves' ophthalmopathy. The chain couples TRBV4-1 to TRBJ1-5; 8 bases align to TRBD1. The sample consisted of blood. The CDR3, as DNA: TGCGCCAGCAGCCCAGTGGACAGGGAAGGTCAGCCCCAGCATTTT. Translating it yields CASSPVDREGQPQHF.